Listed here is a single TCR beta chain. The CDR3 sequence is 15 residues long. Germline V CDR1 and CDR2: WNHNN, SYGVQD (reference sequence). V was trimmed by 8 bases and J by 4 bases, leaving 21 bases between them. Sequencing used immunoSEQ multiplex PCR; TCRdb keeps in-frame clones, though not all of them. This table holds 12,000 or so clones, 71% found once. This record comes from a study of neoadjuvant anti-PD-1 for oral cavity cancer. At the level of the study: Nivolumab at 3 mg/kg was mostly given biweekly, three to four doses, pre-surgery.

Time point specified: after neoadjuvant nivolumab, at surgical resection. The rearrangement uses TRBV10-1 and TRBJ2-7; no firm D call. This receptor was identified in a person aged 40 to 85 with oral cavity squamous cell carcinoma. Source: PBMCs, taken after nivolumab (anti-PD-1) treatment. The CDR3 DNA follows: TGCGCCAGCCACCTAAAGGTGGGTTGGTTTTACGAGCAGTACTTC. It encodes CASHLKVGWFYEQYF.